This is a list of T cell receptor beta chains from one sample in a study of CD8+CD57+ T cells in acquired aplastic anemia. TCRdb redid the calling of the reads with MiXCR, one entry per CDR3 protein. Of 150,000 or so distinct CDR3 sequences in the sample, 40% to 60% are singletons; the top ten hold roughly 30%. The sequencing input was sorted CD4+, CD8+, or CD8+CD57+ T cells (not recorded which) from PBMCs. These receptors were taken from a human donor with aplastic anemia. Both conserved end residues are part of each CDR3. A D gene is named only where the DNA matches it firmly. Some rows have no size entry. The others give once, few or many, or a class for an expanded clone.

v_call: TRBV10-1; clone_size: many; j_call: TRBJ1-2; d_call: TRBD1; cdr3_aa: CASPTGWDGYTF; cdr3_nt: TGCGCCAGCCCGACAGGGTGGGATGGCTACACCTTC
v_call: TRBV7-9; clone_size: many; j_call: TRBJ2-1; d_call: .; cdr3_aa: CASSPSERDEQFF; cdr3_nt: TGTGCCAGCAGCCCGTCGGAAAGGGATGAGCAGTTCTTC
v_call: TRBV4-1; clone_size: .; j_call: TRBJ1-6; d_call: .; cdr3_aa: CASSQESRAGSPLHF; cdr3_nt: TGCGCCAGCAGCCAAGAATCCAGGGCGGGTTCACCCCTCCACTTT
v_call: TRBV7-9; clone_size: many; j_call: TRBJ2-7; d_call: .; cdr3_aa: CASSLDVSYEQYF; cdr3_nt: TGTGCCAGCAGCTTAGACGTTTCCTACGAGCAGTACTTC
v_call: TRBV24-1; clone_size: few; j_call: TRBJ1-2; d_call: .; cdr3_aa: CATSDFANYGYTF; cdr3_nt: TGTGCCACCAGTGATTTTGCTAACTATGGCTACACCTTC
v_call: TRBV7-2; clone_size: many; j_call: TRBJ2-3; d_call: .; cdr3_aa: CASSHHEASSTDTQYF; cdr3_nt: TGTGCCAGCAGCCACCACGAAGCTAGCAGCACAGATACGCAGTATTTT
v_call: TRBV9; clone_size: .; j_call: TRBJ2-7; d_call: .; cdr3_aa: CASSERGYFEQYF; cdr3_nt: TGTGCCAGCAGTGAGAGGGGGTATTTCGAGCAGTACTTC
v_call: TRBV29-1; clone_size: .; j_call: TRBJ1-1; d_call: TRBD1; cdr3_aa: CSVDSGGRTEAFF; cdr3_nt: TGCAGCGTTGACTCAGGGGGGAGGACTGAAGCTTTCTTT
v_call: TRBV9; clone_size: .; j_call: TRBJ1-2; d_call: .; cdr3_aa: CASSVEGLYGYTF; cdr3_nt: TGTGCCAGCAGCGTAGAGGGGTTGTATGGCTACACCTTC
v_call: TRBV12-3/TRBV12-4; clone_size: many; j_call: TRBJ1-1; d_call: .; cdr3_aa: CASSFTRQAFF; cdr3_nt: TGTGCCAGCAGTTTTACTCGGCAAGCTTTCTTT
v_call: TRBV11-2; clone_size: many; j_call: TRBJ2-3; d_call: .; cdr3_aa: CASSPVEGAGDTQYF; cdr3_nt: TGTGCCAGCAGCCCTGTGGAGGGGGCTGGAGATACGCAGTATTTT
v_call: TRBV24-1; clone_size: many; j_call: TRBJ2-7; d_call: .; cdr3_aa: CATSDSSGAGDPYEQYF; cdr3_nt: TGTGCCACCAGTGATTCCTCCGGAGCAGGGGACCCGTACGAGCAGTACTTC
v_call: TRBV24-1; clone_size: .; j_call: TRBJ2-7; d_call: .; cdr3_aa: CATSDPGAEQYF; cdr3_nt: TGTGCCACCAGTGACCCAGGGGCCGAGCAGTACTTC
v_call: TRBV29-1; clone_size: .; j_call: TRBJ1-1; d_call: TRBD1; cdr3_aa: CSVEGGDSPEAFF; cdr3_nt: TGCAGCGTTGAAGGAGGGGACAGCCCTGAAGCTTTCTTT
v_call: TRBV15; clone_size: .; j_call: TRBJ2-2; d_call: TRBD1; cdr3_aa: CATSSSGTGLGELFF; cdr3_nt: TGTGCCACCAGCAGCTCCGGGACAGGGCTCGGGGAGCTGTTTTTT
v_call: TRBV9; clone_size: .; j_call: TRBJ1-6; d_call: .; cdr3_aa: CASSPRGQGPNSPLHF; cdr3_nt: TGTGCCAGCAGCCCAAGAGGGCAGGGCCCGAATTCACCCCTCCACTTT
v_call: TRBV10-3; clone_size: .; j_call: TRBJ2-2; d_call: .; cdr3_aa: CAISEKGGGVTGELFF; cdr3_nt: TGTGCCATCAGTGAAAAGGGTGGAGGGGTTACCGGGGAGCTGTTTTTT
v_call: TRBV11-2; clone_size: few; j_call: TRBJ1-1; d_call: TRBD1; cdr3_aa: CASSPRLQDRALGNTEAFF; cdr3_nt: TGTGCCAGCAGCCCACGTCTCCAGGACAGGGCGTTAGGGAACACTGAAGCTTTCTTT
v_call: TRBV20-1; clone_size: few; j_call: TRBJ2-7; d_call: .; cdr3_aa: CSAIGLASTLSREQYF; cdr3_nt: TGCAGTGCTATCGGTCTAGCGAGTACCCTATCGAGGGAGCAGTACTTC
v_call: TRBV7-9; clone_size: once; j_call: TRBJ1-2; d_call: TRBD1; cdr3_aa: CASSYLGTGPATTF; cdr3_nt: TGTGCCAGCAGCTACTTAGGGACAGGTCCGGCCACCACCTTC
v_call: TRBV29-1; clone_size: .; j_call: TRBJ2-7; d_call: .; cdr3_aa: CSVADAEQYF; cdr3_nt: TGCAGCGTTGCAGACGCCGAGCAGTACTTC
v_call: TRBV15; clone_size: many; j_call: TRBJ2-7; d_call: .; cdr3_aa: CATSSRLGPEAYEQYF; cdr3_nt: TGTGCCACCAGCAGTAGACTTGGACCGGAAGCCTACGAGCAGTACTTC
v_call: TRBV2; clone_size: .; j_call: TRBJ2-5; d_call: TRBD2; cdr3_aa: CASEASGQGTQYF; cdr3_nt: TGTGCCAGCGAGGCTAGCGGGCAAGGAACCCAGTACTTC
v_call: TRBV20-1; clone_size: few; j_call: TRBJ1-5; d_call: TRBD1; cdr3_aa: CSARQGTSDQPQHF; cdr3_nt: TGCAGTGCTCGACAGGGTACGTCGGATCAGCCCCAGCATTTT
v_call: TRBV9; clone_size: .; j_call: TRBJ1-6; d_call: .; cdr3_aa: CASSAFNSPLHF; cdr3_nt: TGTGCCAGCAGCGCTTTCAATTCACCCCTCCACTTT
v_call: TRBV20-1; clone_size: many; j_call: TRBJ2-7; d_call: .; cdr3_aa: CAVPGESSYEQYF; cdr3_nt: TGCGCCGTACCAGGCGAGAGCTCCTACGAGCAGTACTTC
v_call: TRBV2; clone_size: .; j_call: TRBJ2-7; d_call: TRBD2; cdr3_aa: CATPRVAGGSYEQYF; cdr3_nt: TGTGCCACGCCTAGGGTAGCGGGAGGATCCTACGAGCAGTACTTC
v_call: TRBV9; clone_size: .; j_call: TRBJ1-5; d_call: .; cdr3_aa: CASTPGALGQPQHF; cdr3_nt: TGTGCCAGCACCCCTGGGGCTCTCGGGCAGCCCCAGCATTTT
v_call: TRBV6-1; clone_size: .; j_call: TRBJ2-1; d_call: .; cdr3_aa: CASTELRGRYNEQFF; cdr3_nt: TGTGCCAGCACCGAACTGCGGGGAAGGTACAATGAGCAGTTCTTC
v_call: TRBV5-4; clone_size: many; j_call: TRBJ2-6; d_call: .; cdr3_aa: CASSLIAWGTTFSGANVLTF; cdr3_nt: TGTGCCAGCAGCTTGATTGCGTGGGGGACAACCTTCTCTGGGGCCAACGTCCTGACTTTC
v_call: TRBV5-1; clone_size: many; j_call: TRBJ1-1; d_call: TRBD1; cdr3_aa: CASSGGQVLNTEAFF; cdr3_nt: TGCGCCAGCAGCGGGGGACAGGTACTGAACACTGAAGCTTTCTTT
v_call: TRBV9; clone_size: .; j_call: TRBJ2-2; d_call: TRBD1; cdr3_aa: CASSPGQGTGELFF; cdr3_nt: TGTGCCAGCAGCCCCGGACAGGGGACCGGGGAGCTGTTTTTT
v_call: TRBV10-1; clone_size: .; j_call: TRBJ2-5; d_call: TRBD1; cdr3_aa: CASSEGTGGSETQYF; cdr3_nt: TGCGCCAGCAGTGAGGGGACAGGGGGCTCGGAGACCCAGTACTTC
v_call: TRBV2; clone_size: .; j_call: TRBJ2-7; d_call: .; cdr3_aa: CARDGRSYEQYF; cdr3_nt: TGTGCTAGAGACGGCAGGTCCTACGAGCAGTACTTC
v_call: TRBV7-3; clone_size: many; j_call: TRBJ2-1; d_call: TRBD2; cdr3_aa: CASSLTASGRGEQFF; cdr3_nt: TGTGCCAGCAGCTTAACGGCTAGCGGGAGGGGTGAGCAGTTCTTC
v_call: TRBV29-1; clone_size: many; j_call: TRBJ2-2; d_call: TRBD1; cdr3_aa: CSVRTGSNTGELFF; cdr3_nt: TGCAGCGTAAGGACAGGATCGAACACCGGGGAGCTGTTTTTT
v_call: TRBV7-8; clone_size: once; j_call: TRBJ2-5; d_call: TRBD2; cdr3_aa: CASSLGGGLQETQYF; cdr3_nt: TGTGCCAGCAGCTTAGGGGGAGGGCTACAAGAGACCCAGTACTTC
v_call: TRBV6-1; clone_size: few; j_call: TRBJ1-4; d_call: .; cdr3_aa: CASSPLGPVATNEKLFF; cdr3_nt: TGTGCCAGCAGTCCATTGGGCCCCGTAGCAACTAATGAAAAACTGTTTTTT
v_call: TRBV11-2; clone_size: many; j_call: TRBJ2-5; d_call: .; cdr3_aa: CASSFSTKGTQYF; cdr3_nt: TGTGCCAGCAGCTTTTCGACAAAAGGGACCCAGTACTTC
v_call: TRBV2; clone_size: .; j_call: TRBJ1-1; d_call: .; cdr3_aa: CASSDDRKNTEAFF; cdr3_nt: TGTGCCAGCAGCGACGACAGGAAGAACACTGAAGCTTTCTTT
v_call: TRBV29-1; clone_size: few; j_call: TRBJ2-1; d_call: TRBD2; cdr3_aa: CSVDGYSGSSYNEQFF; cdr3_nt: TGCAGCGTTGATGGATATAGCGGGAGCTCCTACAATGAGCAGTTCTTC
v_call: TRBV11-3; clone_size: .; j_call: TRBJ2-2; d_call: .; cdr3_aa: CASSLGGITGELFF; cdr3_nt: TGTGCCAGCAGCTTAGGTGGCATCACCGGGGAGCTGTTTTTT
v_call: TRBV9; clone_size: .; j_call: TRBJ2-7; d_call: TRBD1; cdr3_aa: CASSATGVEQYF; cdr3_nt: TGTGCCAGCAGCGCCACAGGGGTTGAGCAGTACTTC
v_call: TRBV9; clone_size: many; j_call: TRBJ2-1; d_call: .; cdr3_aa: CASSVGGGSPDNEQFF; cdr3_nt: TGTGCCAGCAGCGTAGGGGGGGGCAGCCCAGACAATGAGCAGTTCTTC
v_call: TRBV19; clone_size: .; j_call: TRBJ2-1; d_call: TRBD1; cdr3_aa: CASSRQGNNEQFF; cdr3_nt: TGTGCCAGTAGTAGACAGGGGAACAATGAGCAGTTCTTC
v_call: TRBV7-3; clone_size: many; j_call: TRBJ1-2; d_call: .; cdr3_aa: CASSSSGVYGYTF; cdr3_nt: TGTGCCAGCAGCTCCTCAGGTGTTTATGGCTACACCTTC
v_call: TRBV11-3; clone_size: .; j_call: TRBJ1-3; d_call: .; cdr3_aa: CASSLAGGNTIYF; cdr3_nt: TGTGCCAGCAGCTTAGCCGGGGGCAACACCATATATTTT
v_call: TRBV7-6; clone_size: .; j_call: TRBJ2-7; d_call: .; cdr3_aa: CASSMDGSYEQYF; cdr3_nt: TGTGCCAGCAGCATGGACGGGTCCTACGAGCAGTACTTC
v_call: TRBV3-1; clone_size: many; j_call: TRBJ2-7; d_call: TRBD1; cdr3_aa: CASSQETTGVYEQYF; cdr3_nt: TGTGCCAGCAGCCAAGAGACGACAGGGGTCTACGAGCAGTACTTC
v_call: TRBV7-2; clone_size: .; j_call: TRBJ2-5; d_call: .; cdr3_aa: CASSPDGTTSGF; cdr3_nt: TGTGCCAGCAGCCCCGACGGGACCACAAGCGGCTTC
v_call: TRBV6-1; clone_size: many; j_call: TRBJ1-1; d_call: .; cdr3_aa: CATRGHEAFF; cdr3_nt: TGTGCCACCAGGGGCCATGAAGCTTTCTTT
v_call: TRBV24-1; clone_size: .; j_call: TRBJ2-5; d_call: TRBD1; cdr3_aa: CATSETGGWETQYF; cdr3_nt: TGTGCCACCAGTGAGACAGGGGGTTGGGAGACCCAGTACTTC
v_call: TRBV2; clone_size: .; j_call: TRBJ1-2; d_call: .; cdr3_aa: CASIQDLRYTF; cdr3_nt: TGTGCCAGCATACAGGATCTCCGGTACACCTTC
v_call: TRBV2; clone_size: many; j_call: TRBJ2-7; d_call: TRBD1; cdr3_aa: CATSPGTGDLEQYF; cdr3_nt: TGTGCCACCTCCCCCGGGACAGGGGATTTGGAGCAGTACTTC
v_call: TRBV27; clone_size: few; j_call: TRBJ2-2; d_call: .; cdr3_aa: CASSFYKSGELFF; cdr3_nt: TGTGCCAGCAGTTTCTACAAAAGCGGGGAGCTGTTTTTT
v_call: TRBV12-3/TRBV12-4; clone_size: .; j_call: TRBJ2-1; d_call: TRBD2; cdr3_aa: CASSGPVTSGYNEQFF; cdr3_nt: TGTGCCAGCAGTGGACCCGTGACTAGCGGTTACAATGAGCAGTTCTTC
v_call: TRBV7-2; clone_size: .; j_call: TRBJ2-7; d_call: .; cdr3_aa: CASSLGVVSYEQYF; cdr3_nt: TGTGCCAGCAGCTTGGGGGTAGTCTCCTACGAGCAGTACTTC
v_call: TRBV7-8; clone_size: .; j_call: TRBJ2-1; d_call: TRBD2; cdr3_aa: CASSRSFSGSSYNEQFF; cdr3_nt: TGTGCCAGCAGCCGATCGTTCAGCGGGAGCTCCTACAATGAGCAGTTCTTC
v_call: TRBV4-2; clone_size: few; j_call: TRBJ2-7; d_call: .; cdr3_aa: CASSQAIGPVEEQYF; cdr3_nt: TGTGCCAGCAGCCAAGCAATTGGACCGGTCGAAGAGCAGTACTTC